The clone carrying this T cell receptor beta chain was seen only a few times. The antigen remains unidentified. This CDR3 has 18 amino acids. Trimming took 3 bases from V and 7 from J, leaving 24 bases between them. Germline V gene lookup returns CDR1 KGHDR and CDR2 SFDVKD. Patients affected by ophthalmopathy presented a Clinical Activity Score of at least 3, a NOSPECS grade of at least 4, and disease duration below 3 months. The PBMCs studied were ones that came from 10 ml fresh peripheral blood. The source material, RNA transcripts, was used to amplify TCR beta CDR3 regions. First-round RT-PCR targeting the TCR CDR3 was performed with the HTBI primer set. TCRdb called the multiplex PCR reads again in MiXCR, with one record for every CDR3 protein. The table includes approximately 600,000 distinct CDR3 sequences, about a fifth detected once. This specimen belongs to a study of T cells in Graves' hyperthyroidism and ophthalmopathy.

Study-wide points: Median prediction lead before ophthalmopathy onset was 6.5 months with the model. In the analysis, a 13 V-J model separated ophthalmopathy from stable hyperthyroidism.

This clonotype was obtained from a man under 40 with Graves' ophthalmopathy. Sequencing input: blood. The rearrangement links TRBV24-1 to TRBJ2-1, with a tentative D call TRBD1 (7 bases). The CDR3 reads CATSDQKSRGRGTNEQFF. CDR3 nucleotide sequence: TGTGCCACCAGTGATCAGAAATCAAGGGGGCGGGGTACGAATGAGCAGTTCTTC.